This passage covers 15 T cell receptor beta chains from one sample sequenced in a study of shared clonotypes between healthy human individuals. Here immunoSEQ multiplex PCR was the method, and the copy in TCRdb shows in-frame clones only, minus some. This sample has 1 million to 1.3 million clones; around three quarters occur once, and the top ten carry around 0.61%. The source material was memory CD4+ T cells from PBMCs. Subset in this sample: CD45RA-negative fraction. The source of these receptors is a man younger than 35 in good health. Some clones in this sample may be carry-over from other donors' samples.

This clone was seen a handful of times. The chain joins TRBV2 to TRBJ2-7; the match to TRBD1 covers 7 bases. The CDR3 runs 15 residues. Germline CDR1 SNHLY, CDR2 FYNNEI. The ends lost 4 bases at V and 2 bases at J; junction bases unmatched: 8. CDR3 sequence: CASSVSKGGPYEQYF. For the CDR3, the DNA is TGTGCCAGCAGTGTCTCTAAAGGGGGCCCCTACGAGCAGTACTTC.

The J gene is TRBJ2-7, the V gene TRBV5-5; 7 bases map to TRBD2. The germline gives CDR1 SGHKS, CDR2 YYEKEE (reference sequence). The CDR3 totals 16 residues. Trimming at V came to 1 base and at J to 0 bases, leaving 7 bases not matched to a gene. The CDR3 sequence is CASSLPLAGSSYEQYF. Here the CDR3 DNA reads TGTGCCAGCAGCTTGCCGTTAGCGGGTAGCTCCTACGAGCAGTACTTC.

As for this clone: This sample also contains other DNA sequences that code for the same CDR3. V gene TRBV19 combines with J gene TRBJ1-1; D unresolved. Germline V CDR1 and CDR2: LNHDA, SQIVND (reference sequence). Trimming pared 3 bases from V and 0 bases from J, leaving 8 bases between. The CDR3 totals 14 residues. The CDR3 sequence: CASSITRLNTEAFF. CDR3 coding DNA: TGTGCCAGTAGTATTACACGGCTGAACACTGAAGCTTTCTTT.

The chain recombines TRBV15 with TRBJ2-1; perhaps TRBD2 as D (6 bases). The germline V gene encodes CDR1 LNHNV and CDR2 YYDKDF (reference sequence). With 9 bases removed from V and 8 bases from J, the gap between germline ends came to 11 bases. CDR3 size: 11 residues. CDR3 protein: CATQLADEQFF. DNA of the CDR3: TGTGCCACGCAACTAGCCGATGAGCAGTTCTTC.

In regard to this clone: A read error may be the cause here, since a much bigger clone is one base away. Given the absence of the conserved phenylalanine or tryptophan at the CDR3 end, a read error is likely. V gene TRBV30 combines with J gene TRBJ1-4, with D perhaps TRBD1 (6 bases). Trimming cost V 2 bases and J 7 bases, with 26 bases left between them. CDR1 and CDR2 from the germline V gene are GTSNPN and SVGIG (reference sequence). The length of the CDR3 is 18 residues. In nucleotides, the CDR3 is TGTGCCTGGAGTTCCACCAAGCGCGGGACATTAGTAGGTGAAAAACTGTTTCTT. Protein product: CAWSSTKRGTLVGEKLFL.

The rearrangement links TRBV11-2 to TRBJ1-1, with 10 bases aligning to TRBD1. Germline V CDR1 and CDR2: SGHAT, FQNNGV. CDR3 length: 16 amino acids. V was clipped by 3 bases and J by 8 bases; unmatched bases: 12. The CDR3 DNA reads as TGTGCCAGCAGCTTCGACAGGGGGCCTCGCGCTACGGAAGCTTTCTTT. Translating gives CASSFDRGPRATEAFF. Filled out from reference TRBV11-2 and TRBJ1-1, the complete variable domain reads EAGVAQSPRYKIIEKRQSVAFWCNPISGHATLYWYQQILGQGPKLLIQFQNNGVVDDSQLPKDRFSAERLKGVDSTLKIQPAKLEDSAVYLCASSFDRGPRATEAFFGQGTRLTVV.

This CDR3 reads CASSLGAWDGYTF. In nucleotides, the CDR3 is TGTGCCAGCAGCTTAGGGGCCTGGGATGGCTACACCTTC. The chain carries TRBV7-8 and TRBJ1-2; the D is unclear. The germline V and J ends were trimmed by 1 base and 6 bases, with 9 bases remaining between them. The germline V gene has CDR1 SGHVS and CDR2 FQNEAQ. This CDR3 region has 13 residues.

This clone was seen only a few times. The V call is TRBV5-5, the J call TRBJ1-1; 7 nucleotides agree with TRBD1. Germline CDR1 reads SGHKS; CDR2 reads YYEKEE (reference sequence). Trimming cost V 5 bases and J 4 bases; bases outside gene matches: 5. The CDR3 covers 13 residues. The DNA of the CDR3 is TGTGCCAGCAGTTCACAGGGGCCCACTGAAGCTTTCTTT. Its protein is CASSSQGPTEAFF.

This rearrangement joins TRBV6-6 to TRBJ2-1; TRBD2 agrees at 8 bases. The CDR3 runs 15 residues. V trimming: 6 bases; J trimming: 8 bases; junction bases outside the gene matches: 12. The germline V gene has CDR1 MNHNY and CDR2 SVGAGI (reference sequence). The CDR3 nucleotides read TGTGCCAGCAGACCCTCCGGGACTAGTATCGATGAGCAGTTCTTC. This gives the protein CASRPSGTSIDEQFF.

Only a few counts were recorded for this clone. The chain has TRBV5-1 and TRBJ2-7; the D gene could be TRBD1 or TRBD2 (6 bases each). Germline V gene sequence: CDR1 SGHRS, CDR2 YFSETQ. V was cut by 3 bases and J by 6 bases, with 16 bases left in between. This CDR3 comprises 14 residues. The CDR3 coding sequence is TGCGCCAGCAGCTCGGGAGACAGGTCGGGCGAGCAGTACTTC. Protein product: CASSSGDRSGEQYF. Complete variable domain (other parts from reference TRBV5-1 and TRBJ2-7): KAGVTQTPRYLIKTRGQQVTLSCSPISGHRSVSWYQQTPGQGLQFLFEYFSETQRNKGNFPGRFSGRQFSNSRSEMNVSTLELGDSALYLCASSSGDRSGEQYFGPGTRLTVT.

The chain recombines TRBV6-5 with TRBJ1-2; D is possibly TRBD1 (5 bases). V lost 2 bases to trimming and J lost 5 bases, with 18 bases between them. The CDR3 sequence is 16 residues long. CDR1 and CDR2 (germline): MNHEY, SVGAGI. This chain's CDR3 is CASSYRGTGLLYGYTF. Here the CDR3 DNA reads TGTGCCAGCAGTTACAGGGGAACCGGACTGCTGTATGGCTACACCTTC.

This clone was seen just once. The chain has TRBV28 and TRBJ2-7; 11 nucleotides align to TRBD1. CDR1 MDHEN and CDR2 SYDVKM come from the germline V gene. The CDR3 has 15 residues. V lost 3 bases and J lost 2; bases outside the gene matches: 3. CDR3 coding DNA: TGTGCCAGCAGTTTCCCGGGACAGGGGGCCTACGAGCAGTACTTC. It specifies CASSFPGQGAYEQYF.

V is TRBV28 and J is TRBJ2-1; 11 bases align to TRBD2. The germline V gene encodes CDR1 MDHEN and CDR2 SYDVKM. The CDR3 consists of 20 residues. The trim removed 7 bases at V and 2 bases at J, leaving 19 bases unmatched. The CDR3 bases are TGTGCCAGCACCCCCCCCGGGACTAGCGGACTAAAGAGGGCCTACAATGAGCAGTTCTTC. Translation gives CASTPPGTSGLKRAYNEQFF.

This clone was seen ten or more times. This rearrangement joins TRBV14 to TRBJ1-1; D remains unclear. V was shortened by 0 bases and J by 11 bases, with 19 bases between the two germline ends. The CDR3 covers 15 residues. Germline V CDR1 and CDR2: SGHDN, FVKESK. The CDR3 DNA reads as TGTGCCAGCAGCCAAGATGTGGGCTTCGTCGGTCGCGCTTTCTTT. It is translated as CASSQDVGFVGRAFF.

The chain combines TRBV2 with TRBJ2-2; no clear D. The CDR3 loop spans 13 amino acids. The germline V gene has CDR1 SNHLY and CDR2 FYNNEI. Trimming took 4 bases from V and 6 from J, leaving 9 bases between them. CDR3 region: CASSATTPGELFF. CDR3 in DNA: TGTGCCAGCAGTGCGACGACTCCCGGGGAGCTGTTTTTT.